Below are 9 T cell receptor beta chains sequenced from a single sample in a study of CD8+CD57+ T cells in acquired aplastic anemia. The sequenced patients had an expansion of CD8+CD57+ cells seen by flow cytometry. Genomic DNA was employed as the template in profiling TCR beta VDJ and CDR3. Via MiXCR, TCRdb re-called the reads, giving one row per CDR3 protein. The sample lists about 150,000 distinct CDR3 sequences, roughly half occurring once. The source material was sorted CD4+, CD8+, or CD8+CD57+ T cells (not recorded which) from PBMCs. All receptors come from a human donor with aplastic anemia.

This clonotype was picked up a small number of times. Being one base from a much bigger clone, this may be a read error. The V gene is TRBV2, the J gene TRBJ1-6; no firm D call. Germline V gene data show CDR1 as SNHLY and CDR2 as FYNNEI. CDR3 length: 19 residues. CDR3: CASSRFREGSAFYSSPLHF. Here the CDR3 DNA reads TGTGCCAGCAGTCGCTTTAGGGAGGGAAGCGCCTTCTATAGTTCACCCCTCCACTTT.

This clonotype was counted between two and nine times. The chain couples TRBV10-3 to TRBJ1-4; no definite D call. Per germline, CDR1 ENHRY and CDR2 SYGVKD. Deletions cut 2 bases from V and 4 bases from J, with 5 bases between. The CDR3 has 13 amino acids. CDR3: CAISERRNEKLFF. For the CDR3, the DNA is TGTGCCATCAGTGAGCGTCGTAATGAAAAACTGTTTTTT.

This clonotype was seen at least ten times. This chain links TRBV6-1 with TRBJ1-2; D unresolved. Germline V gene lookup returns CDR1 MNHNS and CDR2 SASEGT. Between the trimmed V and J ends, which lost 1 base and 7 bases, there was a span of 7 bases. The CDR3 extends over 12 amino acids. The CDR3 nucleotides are TGTGCCAGCAGTGAAGGAGTATCTGGCTACACCTTC. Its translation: CASSEGVSGYTF.

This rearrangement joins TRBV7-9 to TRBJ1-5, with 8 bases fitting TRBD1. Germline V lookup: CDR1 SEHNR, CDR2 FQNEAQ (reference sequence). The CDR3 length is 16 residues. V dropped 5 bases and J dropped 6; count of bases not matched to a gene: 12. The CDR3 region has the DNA TGTGCCAGCAGCGCGCGGACAGGGCGCAAGGGTCAGCCCCAGCATTTT. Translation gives CASSARTGRKGQPQHF.

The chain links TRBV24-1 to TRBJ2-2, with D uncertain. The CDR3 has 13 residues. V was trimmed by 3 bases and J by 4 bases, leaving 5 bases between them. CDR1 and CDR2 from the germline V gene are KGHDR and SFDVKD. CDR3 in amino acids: CATSDEVTGELFF. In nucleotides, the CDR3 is TGTGCCACCAGTGATGAGGTCACCGGGGAGCTGTTTTTT.

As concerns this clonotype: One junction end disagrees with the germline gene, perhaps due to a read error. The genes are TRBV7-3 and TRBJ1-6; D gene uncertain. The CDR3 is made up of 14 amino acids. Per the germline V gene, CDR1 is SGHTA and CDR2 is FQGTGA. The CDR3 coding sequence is TGTGCCAGCAGCCTAACTTCCTATAATTCACCCCTCCACTTT. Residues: CASSLTSYNSPLHF.

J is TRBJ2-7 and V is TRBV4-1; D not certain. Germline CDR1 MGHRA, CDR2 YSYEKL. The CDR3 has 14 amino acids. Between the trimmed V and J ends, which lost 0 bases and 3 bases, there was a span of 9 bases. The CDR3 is CASSQEVRLYEQYF. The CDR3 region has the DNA TGCGCCAGCAGCCAAGAGGTCAGGCTCTACGAGCAGTACTTC.

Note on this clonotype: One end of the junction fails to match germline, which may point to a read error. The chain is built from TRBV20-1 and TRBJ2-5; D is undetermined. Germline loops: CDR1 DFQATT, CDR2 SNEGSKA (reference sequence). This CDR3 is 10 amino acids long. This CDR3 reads CGAIQETQYF. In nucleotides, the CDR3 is TGCGGTGCCATTCAAGAGACCCAGTACTTC.

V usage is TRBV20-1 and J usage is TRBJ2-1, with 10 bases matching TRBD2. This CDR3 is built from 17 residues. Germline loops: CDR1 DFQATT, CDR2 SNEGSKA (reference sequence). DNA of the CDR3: TGCAGGGACAGGGACCCTCGGACTAGCGGTCTTTGGGATGAGCAGTTCTTC. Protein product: CRDRDPRTSGLWDEQFF.